This T cell receptor (beta chain) was documented in a study of blood T cell repertoires in COVID-19. Whole-study context: The study drew acute and convalescent COVID-19 samples from the United States, Italy and Spain. PBMCs, B-cell-depleted T cells, or T cells were the source of the cDNA or gDNA that made up the material.

The J segment lost 3 bases and the V segment lost 1 base, leaving 8 bases of the junction unmatched. From germline, CDR1 is SEHNR and CDR2 FQNEAQ (reference sequence). The length of the CDR3 is 16 residues. Clones were read by immunoSEQ multiplex PCR, and TCRdb kept only the in-frame ones, dropping some. The sample includes approximately 150,000 clones, 88% of them seen just once. V gene TRBV7-9 combines with J gene TRBJ2-7, with 8 bases lining up with TRBD1. The sequenced sample was peripheral blood. The TCR originated in a human donor with COVID-19, enrolled during active disease. The donor label of this sample is uncertain. The CDR3 sequence is CASSLELGQGNYEQYF. The CDR3 bases are TGTGCCAGCAGCTTAGAATTAGGACAGGGCAACTACGAGCAGTACTTC.